This TCR beta chain comes out of a study of T-cell memory formation after mild COVID-19. Between the trimmed V and J ends, which lost 2 bases and 2 bases, there was a span of 12 bases. Germline CDR1 MNHEY, CDR2 SMNVEV (reference sequence). The length of the CDR3 is 15 residues. On this clonotype itself: Its specificity is unknown.

MiXCR, applied by TCRdb to the 5' RACE reads, yields one record per CDR3 protein. The sample has 450,000 to 700,000 distinct CDR3 sequences; roughly 17% are singletons. The study's findings and limits: From day 15 to 85, contracting clones were balanced between CD4 and CD8, whereas later expanders leaned toward CD4+.

The chain links TRBV27 to TRBJ1-1; D gene ambiguous. The sample was PBMCs or a T cell subset sorted from them (not recorded which). The clonotype originates from an adult woman who had mild COVID-19 (a few samples of this study predate the infection). Cell type and time point are not known. CDR3 amino acids: CASSLMGTTNTEAFF. The DNA for the CDR3 is TGTGCCAGCAGTTTAATGGGCACCACCAACACTGAAGCTTTCTTT.